Described below is a single TCR beta chain sequence and its context. Its antigen specificity is not known. The input lacks base qualities; no much larger clone sits a single base away. This sample stems from a study of OX40 agonist ivuxolimab in advanced cancers. About the investigation overall: Ivuxolimab was an agonistic, fully human IgG2 monoclonal antibody directed against OX40 (CD134), a costimulatory receptor. The point of sequencing TCRbeta in the periphery was to test whether ivuxolimab changed TCR sequence diversity and drove clonal T-cell expansion. A male proportion of roughly 80% and a mean age of approximately 58 years, ranging from 23 to 79, were recorded for the dose-escalation cohort. Of the approximately 50 dose-escalation patients, hepatocellular carcinoma was present in around 19, melanoma in approximately 15, renal cell carcinoma in 9 and head and neck cancer in 9. Intravenous ivuxolimab was administered to patients every 2 weeks at six dose levels: 0.01, 0.1, 0.3, 1.5, 3 and 10 mg/kg. Patients were allowed to have had prior anti-PD-1, anti-PD-L1 or anti-CTLA-4 therapy, and 30% to 40% of the dose-escalation patients had been treated with checkpoint inhibitors. Three dose-escalation patients achieved partial responses, one with hepatocellular carcinoma and two with cutaneous melanoma. The monotherapy dose-escalation portion (N ≈ 56 patients) of the phase I ivuxolimab trial is reported in the paper. Summary of the overall study and its limitations: The antigen specificity of the peripheral T cells that underwent clonal expansion was not determined. Clonal expansion of both CD4+ and CD8+ blood T cells was observed from baseline to week 6 at doses 0.1 to 3.0 mg/kg. After ivuxolimab, expanded clones were on average more numerous among CD8+ T cells than among CD4+ T cells. Low levels of normalized T-cell clonal expansion were also seen in some patients who did not respond. In the 0.1-3.0 mg/kg groups, partial responders had among the lowest normalized peripheral clonal expansion, particularly in CD8+ T cells.

The trial excluded patients who had a history of autoimmune disease or were on systemic immunosuppression. Peripheral blood for TCR sequencing was drawn from every dose cohort at baseline, at cycle 4 day 1 and at cycle 7 day 1. Samples came from an open-label, multicenter, first-in-human phase I dose-escalation trial of ivuxolimab. Adults with locally advanced or metastatic melanoma, renal cell, hepatocellular, or head and neck squamous cell carcinoma were enrolled in the trial. Before TCR sequencing, CD4+ T cells and CD8+ T cells were sorted from peripheral blood as separate populations. For sequencing of the TCRbeta CDR3 region, genomic DNA was extracted from the sorted cells. The immunoSEQ Assay was used for sequencing of TCRbeta CDR3 regions. TCRdb re-hosts the immuneACCESS table, in-frame sequences only. Its copies lack some clones; in the studies checked, an unresolved V gene accounts for under half of them, and the cause for the rest is not known. In this sample the table shows about 120,000 clones, 93% of which occur a single time. The top ten clonotypes cover over 0.15% of the sample.

The sample here was CD4+ or CD8+ T cells sorted from blood, taken in a trial of the OX40 agonist ivuxolimab. The sequence came from an adult with an advanced solid tumor such as melanoma, head and neck, liver or kidney cancer.

The DNA sequence is TGTGCCAGCAGCCGAGGGGCAGCTTACACAGATACGCAGTATTTT. This yields the protein CASSRGAAYTDTQYF. Recombination joined TRBV6-5 with TRBJ2-3; the D call is tentative, TRBD1 or TRBD2, as each matches 5 bases. The CDR3 goes from the cysteine to the phenylalanine over 15 residues. CDR3 DNA is the only sequence kept; it has 45 bases, read in frame from the first base. The germline V gene gives CDR1 as MNHEY and CDR2 as SVGAGI. Deletion took 6 bases off V and 2 bases off J, with a span of 15 bases between the germline ends.